Below are 10 T cell receptor beta chains sequenced from a single sample in a study of blood T cell repertoires in COVID-19 (dated by TCRdb to about 2020). The receptor library was made with the immunoSEQ multiplex PCR assay. TCRdb holds this immuneACCESS table with in-frame rearrangements only. Some clones are missing; in checked studies, unresolved V genes explain under half, and the rest has no known cause. The sample records roughly 260,000 clones, around 87% of which are singletons. Roughly 2.5% of the sample rests with the top ten. The material sequenced was peripheral blood. The receptors shown here come from a woman aged 45 to 65 with acute or convalescent COVID-19.

J is TRBJ1-1 and V is TRBV4-3; 9 positions agree with TRBD1. CDR1 is LGHNA, CDR2 YSLEER, per germline. V dropped 6 bases and J dropped 4; count of bases not matched to a gene: 6. The CDR3 runs 14 residues. CDR3 in amino acids: CASSPDRGGTEAFF. The CDR3 nucleotides are TGCGCCAGCAGTCCGGACAGGGGAGGCACTGAAGCTTTCTTT.

The rearrangement links TRBV9 to TRBJ2-3; the D gene is possibly TRBD1 (5 bases). V lost 10 bases, J lost 2 bases, and 14 bases lay in between. CDR3 length: 13 amino acids. Per germline, CDR1 SGDLS and CDR2 YYNGEE. The CDR3 nucleotides read TGTGCCTCAAAGGGGCTCTCCACAGATACGCAGTATTTT. It is translated as CASKGLSTDTQYF.

V gene TRBV7-9 combines with J gene TRBJ1-1; D not certain. With 7 bases removed from V and 3 bases from J, the gap between germline ends came to 9 bases. CDR1 is SEHNR and CDR2 is FQNEAQ in the germline V gene (reference sequence). The CDR3 sequence is 12 residues long. The CDR3 loop is CASTRRDTEAFF. CDR3 coding DNA: TGTGCCAGCACCCGCCGGGACACTGAAGCTTTCTTT.

This sequence joins TRBV7-9 and TRBJ1-6, with unresolved D. Trimming took off 4 bases at V and 0 bases at J, with 4 bases between the two ends. Germline V gives CDR1 SEHNR, CDR2 FQNEAQ (reference sequence). The CDR3 has 14 residues. CDR3: CASSSHSYNSPLHF. The CDR3 coding sequence is TGTGCCAGCAGCTCCCACTCCTATAATTCACCCCTCCACTTT.

The rearrangement uses TRBV6-1 and TRBJ1-1, with D possibly TRBD1 on 5 matching bases. Trimming removed 2 bases at V and 1 base at J, with 11 bases between. CDR3 length: 15 amino acids. The germline CDR1 and CDR2 sequences are MNHNS and SASEGT. CDR3 DNA sequence: TGTGCCAGCAGTGAAAAGTCCAGGGCGAACACTGAAGCTTTCTTT. This codes for CASSEKSRANTEAFF.

The genes are TRBV29-1 and TRBJ1-5; no clear D. The CDR3 loop spans 14 amino acids. Germline V gene sequence: CDR1 SQVTM, CDR2 ANQGSEA. The V end lost 8 bases, the J end lost 0 bases, and 14 bases lay between the germline ends. Here the CDR3 DNA reads TGCAGCCCTGAAGAAGTACATAGCAATCAGCCCCAGCATTTT. This sequence encodes CSPEEVHSNQPQHF.

The chain couples TRBV28 to TRBJ1-4, with TRBD1 matching over 7 bases. V shed 4 bases, J shed 7 bases, and the junction held 15 bases outside the gene matches. Germline lookup yields CDR1 MDHEN and CDR2 SYDVKM. This CDR3 has 17 amino acids. DNA for the CDR3: TGTGCCAGCAGTTCCCACATGGGGAACAGGGGCAGTGAAAAACTGTTTTTT. Translation gives CASSSHMGNRGSEKLFF.

This sequence joins TRBV3-1 (or the pseudogene TRBV3-2) and TRBJ2-7; a weak D match, TRBD2 (5 bases). The CDR3 loop spans 13 amino acids. V lost 4 bases, J lost 6 bases, and 13 bases lay in between. CDR1 is LGHDT and CDR2 is YNNKEL in the germline V gene (reference sequence). DNA of the CDR3: TGTGCCAGCAGCCCGACTATCGGGCGCGAGCAGTACTTC. Its translation: CASSPTIGREQYF.

The chain couples TRBV18 to TRBJ2-2; perhaps TRBD1 as D (6 bases). Germline loops: CDR1 KGHSH, CDR2 LQKENI. The CDR3 is 16 residues long. V lost 3 bases to trimming and J lost 0 bases, with 11 bases between them. The CDR3 is CASSPMDSPNTGELFF. The DNA for the CDR3 is TGTGCCAGCTCACCGATGGACAGTCCGAACACCGGGGAGCTGTTTTTT.

This chain uses TRBV19 with TRBJ1-1; D unresolved. V was shortened by 1 base and J by 0 bases, with 12 bases between the two germline ends. CDR3 length: 16 amino acids. The V gene's germline CDR1 is LNHDA and CDR2 SQIVND (reference sequence). DNA for the CDR3: TGTGCCAGTAGTATAGCAAGGGAGGTGGTGAACACTGAAGCTTTCTTT. Its protein product is CASSIAREVVNTEAFF. Full variable domain (missing parts from reference TRBV19 and TRBJ1-1): DGGITQSPKYLFRKEGQNVTLSCEQNLNHDAMYWYRQDPGQGLRLIYYSQIVNDFQKGDIAEGYSVSREKKESFPLTVTSAQKNPTAFYLCASSIAREVVNTEAFFGQGTRLTVV.